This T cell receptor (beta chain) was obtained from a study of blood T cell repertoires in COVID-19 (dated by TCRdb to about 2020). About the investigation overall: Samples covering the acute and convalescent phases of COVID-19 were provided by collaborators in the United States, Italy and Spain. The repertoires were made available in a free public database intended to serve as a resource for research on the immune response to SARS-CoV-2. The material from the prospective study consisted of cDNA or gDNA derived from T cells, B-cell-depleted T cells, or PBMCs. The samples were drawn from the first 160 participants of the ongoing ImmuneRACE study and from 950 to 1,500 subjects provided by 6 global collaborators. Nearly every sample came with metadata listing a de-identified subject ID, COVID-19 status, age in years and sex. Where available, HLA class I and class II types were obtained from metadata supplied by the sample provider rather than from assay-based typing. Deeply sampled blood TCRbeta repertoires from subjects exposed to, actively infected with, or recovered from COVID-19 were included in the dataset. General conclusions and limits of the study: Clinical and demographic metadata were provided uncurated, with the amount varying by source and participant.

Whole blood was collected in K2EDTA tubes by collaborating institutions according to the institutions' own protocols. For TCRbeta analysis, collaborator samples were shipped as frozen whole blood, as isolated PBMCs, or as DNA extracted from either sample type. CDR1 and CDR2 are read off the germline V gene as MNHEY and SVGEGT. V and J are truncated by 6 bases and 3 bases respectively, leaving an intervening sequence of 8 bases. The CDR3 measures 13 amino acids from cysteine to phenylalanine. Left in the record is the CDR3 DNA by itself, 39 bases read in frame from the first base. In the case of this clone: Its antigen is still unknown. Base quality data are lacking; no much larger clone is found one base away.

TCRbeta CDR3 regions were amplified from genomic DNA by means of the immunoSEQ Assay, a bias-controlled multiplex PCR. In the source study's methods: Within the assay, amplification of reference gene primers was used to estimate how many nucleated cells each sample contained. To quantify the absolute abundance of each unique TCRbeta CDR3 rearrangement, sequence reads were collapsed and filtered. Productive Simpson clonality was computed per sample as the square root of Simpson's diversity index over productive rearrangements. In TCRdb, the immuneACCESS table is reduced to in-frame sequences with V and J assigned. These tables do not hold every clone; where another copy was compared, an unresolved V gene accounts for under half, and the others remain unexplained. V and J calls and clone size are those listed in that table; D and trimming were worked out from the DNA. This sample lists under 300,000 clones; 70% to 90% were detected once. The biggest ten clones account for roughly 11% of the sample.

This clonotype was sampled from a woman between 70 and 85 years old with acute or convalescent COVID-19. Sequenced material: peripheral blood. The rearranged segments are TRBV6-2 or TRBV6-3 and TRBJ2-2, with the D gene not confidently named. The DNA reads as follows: TGTGCCAGCAGCCCGGGCCACACCGGGGAGCTGTTTTTT. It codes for CASSPGHTGELFF.